This record looks at one TCR beta chain sequence and its context. This clone was recorded a few times. Its antigen is still unknown. Base qualities were left out, and no much larger clone turns up one base away. From its cysteine to its phenylalanine, the CDR3 spans 17 amino acids. Solely the CDR3 DNA is kept, with 51 bases framed from the first base. V is cut back by 0 bases and J by 5 bases, with 10 bases in the junction unmatched. In the germline V gene, CDR1 corresponds to SGDLS and CDR2 to YYNGEE. The data originate from a study of blood T cell repertoires in COVID-19 (dated by TCRdb to about 2020). As for the study more broadly: Samples from collaborators originated in the United States, Italy and Spain and spanned both the acute and convalescent phases of COVID-19. The prospective study material was composed of cDNA or gDNA derived from T cells, B-cell-depleted T cells, or PBMCs. Subjects who had been exposed to COVID-19, were actively infected with it, or had recovered from it provided the deeply sampled blood TCRbeta repertoires that made up the dataset. A freely available public database, intended as a resource for researchers studying the immune response to SARS-CoV-2, is where the repertoires were released. The samples were drawn from the first 160 participants of the ongoing ImmuneRACE study and from 1,254 subjects provided by 6 global collaborators. The sample metadata nearly always contained a de-identified subject ID, COVID-19 status, age in years and sex. HLA class I and class II types, where available, came from metadata supplied by the sample provider rather than from assay-based typing.

What the authors observed across the whole study: The amount of clinical and demographic metadata varied by source and participant and was provided uncurated.

Whole blood was collected in K2EDTA tubes by collaborating institutions according to the institutions' own protocols. Collaborator samples were shipped for TCRbeta analysis as frozen whole blood, isolated PBMCs, or DNA extracted from either sample type. TCRbeta CDR3 regions were amplified from genomic DNA using the immunoSEQ Assay, a bias-controlled multiplex PCR. On the study's bioinformatics: The number of nucleated cells in each sample was estimated by amplification of reference gene primers within the assay. To quantify the absolute abundance of each unique TCRbeta CDR3 rearrangement, sequence reads were collapsed and filtered. For each sample, productive Simpson clonality was calculated as the square root of Simpson's diversity index over productive rearrangements. TCRdb took this table from immuneACCESS and kept in-frame rearrangements with V and J called. Such tables lack part of the clones; where checked against another copy, unresolved V genes explain under half of the gap, and the rest is unexplained. D and trimming come from the DNA, and the V and J calls and clone size come from that table. This sample lists around 60,000 clones; 70% to 90% were detected once. The ten largest clones add up to approximately 3.9% of the sample.

The source material was peripheral blood. The chain is made from TRBV9 and TRBJ2-3; 9 bases in between match TRBD2. This clonotype was sampled from a man between 65 and 79 years old with acute or convalescent COVID-19. The nucleotide sequence is given as TGTGCCAGCAGCGTAGTAGGTAGCGGGGGCAGCGGAGATACGCAGTATTTT. It encodes CASSVVGSGGSGDTQYF.